The source of this T cell receptor (beta chain) is a study of T cells in Graves' hyperthyroidism and ophthalmopathy. Germline-derived CDR1 and CDR2 are MNHNS and SASEGT. V shed 3 bases and J shed 8 bases, with 14 bases lying between them. The CDR3 has 14 residues. This clonotype showed up many times. Amplified TCR beta CDR3 regions came from RNA transcripts. Researchers ran a first-round RT-PCR on the TCR CDR3 using the HTBI primer set. Each CDR3 protein gets one entry after TCRdb re-called the multiplex PCR reads with MiXCR. The sample records about 360,000 distinct CDR3 sequences, over 10% being singletons.

This clonotype originated in a woman between 18 and 30 years old with Graves' hyperthyroidism. Sequencing was done on a sample of blood. The chain has TRBV6-1 and TRBJ2-1; perhaps TRBD2 as D (6 bases). CDR3 sequence reads: CASSERGTRDEQFF. As DNA, the CDR3 is TGTGCCAGCAGTGAGCGGGGAACCCGAGATGAGCAGTTCTTC.